The sample holds a few counts of the clone carrying this T cell receptor (beta chain). What it binds is unknown. TCRdb ran MiXCR on the reads and lists one entry per CDR3 protein. The top ten clones hold approximately 8% of a sample with under 800,000 distinct CDR3 sequences, roughly 26% of them seen once. The data stem from a study of T cell repertoires in cytomegalovirus infection. Study details: Indications came from public TCR beta signatures; they pointed to CMV infection and to a matching HLA type. Notes on the study in general: The response measured ex vivo was dominated by TCR beta clonotypes (HLA-C-restricted and CMV-specific).

V shed 5 bases and J 3 bases; nucleotides not matched to a gene: 12. The CDR3 loop spans 16 amino acids. The germline CDR1 and CDR2 sequences are DFQATT and SNEGSKA (reference sequence). The sample consisted of CD8+ T cells from PBMCs. The chain recombines TRBV20-1 with TRBJ2-7; 11 nucleotides align to TRBD1. This receptor was taken from a human donor in good health (CMV status not recorded). Some clones in this sample may be carry-over from other donors' samples. The CDR3 loop reads CSASPKDRGRIYEQYF. DNA of the CDR3: TGCAGTGCTTCCCCGAAGGACAGGGGGCGAATCTACGAGCAGTACTTC.